This T cell receptor (beta chain) was sequenced for a study of CD8+ T cells in alopecia areata. General study findings and limits: Scalp sample sequencing also detects resident alphabeta T cells of normal skin. Patients shared TCRs less clearly than mice did, possibly for HLA-related reasons.

Sorting of CD4+ and CD8+ T cells was performed on PBMCs. Reverse transcription of extracted RNA yielded cDNA, which provided the sequencing template. The protocol was immunoSEQ multiplex PCR, while the TCRdb copy is restricted to in-frame clones and leaves out a portion. The sample has about 120,000 clones, around 45% seen once. From germline, CDR1 is GTSNPN and CDR2 SVGIG (reference sequence). The CDR3 loop spans 12 amino acids. Trimming at V came to 5 bases and at J to 11 bases, leaving 9 bases not matched to a gene. As regards this clone: Its antigen remains unidentified.

Sequencing input: NKG2D-low CD8+ T cells sorted from blood. The genes are TRBV30 and TRBJ2-1; 7 nucleotides line up with TRBD1. This TCR came from a human donor with alopecia areata. CDR3 residues: CAWQSLTGKQFF. The CDR3 nucleotides read TGTGCCTGGCAATCTTTGACAGGGAAGCAGTTCTTC.